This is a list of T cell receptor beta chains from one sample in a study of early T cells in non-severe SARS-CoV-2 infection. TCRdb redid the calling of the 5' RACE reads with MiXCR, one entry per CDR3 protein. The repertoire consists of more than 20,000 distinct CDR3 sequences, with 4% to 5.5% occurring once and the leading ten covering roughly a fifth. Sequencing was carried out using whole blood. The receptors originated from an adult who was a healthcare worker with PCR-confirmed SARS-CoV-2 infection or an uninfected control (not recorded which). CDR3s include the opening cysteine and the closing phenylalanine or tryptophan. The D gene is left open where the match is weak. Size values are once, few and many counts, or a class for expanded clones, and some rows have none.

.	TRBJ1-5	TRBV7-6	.	TGTGCCAGCAGCTTAGATCAAGGTAGTCAGCCCCAGCATTTT	CASSLDQGSQPQHF
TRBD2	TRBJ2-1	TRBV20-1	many	TGCAGTGCTAGAGCTTTGACTAGCGGCAGAGAGCAGTTCTTC	CSARALTSGREQFF
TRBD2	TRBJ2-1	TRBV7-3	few	TGTGCCAGCAGCCTAGGGGTTAGCGGGAGCGGTGAGCAGTTCTTC	CASSLGVSGSGEQFF
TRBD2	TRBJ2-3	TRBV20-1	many	TGCAGTGCTAGTCGGCGGGAGGGCCGGGGCACAGATACGCAGTATTTT	CSASRREGRGTDTQYF
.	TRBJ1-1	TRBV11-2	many	TGTGCCAGCAGCTTAGAACAAGCGAACACTGAAGCTTTCTTT	CASSLEQANTEAFF
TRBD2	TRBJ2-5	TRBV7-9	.	TGTGCCAGCAGCTTGTCTAGCGGGATGTCCCAAGAGACCCAGTACTTC	CASSLSSGMSQETQYF
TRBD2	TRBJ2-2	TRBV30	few	TGTGCCTGGAGGGGGACTAGCGGCACCGGGGAGCTGTTTTTT	CAWRGTSGTGELFF
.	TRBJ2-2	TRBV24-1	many	TGTGCCACCAGTGAAATGGGAGACACCGGGGAGCTGTTTTTT	CATSEMGDTGELFF
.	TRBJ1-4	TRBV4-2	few	TGTGCCAGCAGCCACCATAGGGACCGGGATGAAAAACTGTTTTTT	CASSHHRDRDEKLFF
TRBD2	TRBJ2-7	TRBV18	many	TGTGCCAGCTCACCTACTAGCGGAGTAGCGTGGGAGCAGTACTTC	CASSPTSGVAWEQYF
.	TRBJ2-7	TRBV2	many	TGTGCCAGCAGTGAATGGGTCGTCACCTACGAGCAGTACTTC	CASSEWVVTYEQYF
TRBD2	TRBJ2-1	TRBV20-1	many	TGCAGTGCCACTACACCGGGACTAGCGGGAGTTTGGGTCAATGAGCAGTTCTTC	CSATTPGLAGVWVNEQFF
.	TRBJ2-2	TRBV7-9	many	TGTGCCAGCACTTCATCGGGTACACCCGGGGAGCTGTTTTTT	CASTSSGTPGELFF
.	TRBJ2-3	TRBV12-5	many	TGTGCTAGTGGTTTGGGACTCCAGTATTCCAACGATACGCAGTATTTT	CASGLGLQYSNDTQYF
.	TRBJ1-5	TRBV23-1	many	TGCGCCAGCAGTATGAAAAAAGCAGGATCTTATAGCAATCAGCCCCAGCATTTT	CASSMKKAGSYSNQPQHF
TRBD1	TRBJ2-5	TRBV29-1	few	TGCAGCGTTACCATATATAAGGGGGCGATGGAAGAGACCCAGTACTTC	CSVTIYKGAMEETQYF
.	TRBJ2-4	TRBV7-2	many	TGTGCCAGCAGCTACTCCAGGGTGGAAAACATTCAGTACTTC	CASSYSRVENIQYF
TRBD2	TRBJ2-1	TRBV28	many	TGTGCCAGCAGTCTGGGACTAGCGGGAGGATACAATGAGCAGTTCTTC	CASSLGLAGGYNEQFF
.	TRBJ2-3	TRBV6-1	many	TGTGCCAGCACCGAAGGGGGTCCGGTGGATACGCAGTATTTT	CASTEGGPVDTQYF
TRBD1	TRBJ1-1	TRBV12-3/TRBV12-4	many	TGTGCCAGCAGTCGCCGGGACAGGGAGTTCGCTTTCTTT	CASSRRDREFAFF
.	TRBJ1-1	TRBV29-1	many	TGCAGCGTTGTAACTCCCATGAACACTGAAGCTTTCTTT	CSVVTPMNTEAFF
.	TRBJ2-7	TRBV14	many	TGTGCCAGCAGCCAAAACTTGGACAGATACGAGCAGTACTTC	CASSQNLDRYEQYF
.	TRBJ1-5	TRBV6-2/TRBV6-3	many	TGTGCCAGCAGTTGGGGCTTGGGGCCTCGCAATCAGCCCCAGCATTTT	CASSWGLGPRNQPQHF
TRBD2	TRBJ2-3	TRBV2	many	TGTGCCAGCAGTCCCGCCCCCGGACTAGCGGGCAAGGATACGCAGTATTTT	CASSPAPGLAGKDTQYF
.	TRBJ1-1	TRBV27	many	TGTGCCAGCAGTTTACACGGACCGAACACTGAAGCTTTCTTT	CASSLHGPNTEAFF
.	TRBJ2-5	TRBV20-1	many	TGCAGTGCTAGAGATATGTGGGGAGAGACCCAGTACTTC	CSARDMWGETQYF
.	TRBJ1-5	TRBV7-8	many	TGTGCCAGCAGCTTAGGCGTTGGCTTCAGCAATCAGCCCCAGCATTTT	CASSLGVGFSNQPQHF
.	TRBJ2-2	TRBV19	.	TGTGCCAGTAGTATAGATACTGAGGCCGGGGAGCTGTTTTTT	CASSIDTEAGELFF
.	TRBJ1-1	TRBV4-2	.	TGTGTCAGCAGCCAAGTAGGGGACCAAGCTTTCTTT	CVSSQVGDQAFF
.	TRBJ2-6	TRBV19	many	TGTGCCAGTAGTCATTGGACGCCCGGACCTGGGGCCAACGTCCTGACTTTC	CASSHWTPGPGANVLTF
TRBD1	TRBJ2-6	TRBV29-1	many	TGCAGCGTCCGACAGGGGTCTGGGGCCAACGTCCTGACTTTC	CSVRQGSGANVLTF
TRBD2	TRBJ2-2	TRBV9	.	TGTGCCAGCAGCGTAGGCGGGGGCACCGGGGAGCTGTTTTTT	CASSVGGGTGELFF
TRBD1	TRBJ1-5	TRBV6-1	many	TGTGCCAGCACCCAACGGACAGGGTTTCAGCCCCAGCATTTT	CASTQRTGFQPQHF
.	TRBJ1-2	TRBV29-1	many	TGCAGCATTACACAGTTCCATGGCTACACCTTC	CSITQFHGYTF
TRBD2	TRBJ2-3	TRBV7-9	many	TGTGCCACGCAGCGGGAGGGCCTGACAGATACGCAGTATTTT	CATQREGLTDTQYF
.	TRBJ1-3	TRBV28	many	TGTGCCAGCAGTCCACCGGGCTTGACCTCTGGAAACACCATATATTTT	CASSPPGLTSGNTIYF
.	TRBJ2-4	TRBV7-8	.	TGTGCCAGCAGCTTAGGTCCAAGGGGAGGAACCAAAAACATTCAGTACTTC	CASSLGPRGGTKNIQYF
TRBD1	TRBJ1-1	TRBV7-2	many	TGTGCCAGCAGCATGACAGGGGGCGTCACTGAAGCTTTCTTT	CASSMTGGVTEAFF
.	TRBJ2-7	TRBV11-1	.	TGTGCCAGCAGCCCAAACCGGGACTACGAGCAGTACTTC	CASSPNRDYEQYF
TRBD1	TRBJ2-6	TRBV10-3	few	TGTGCCATGGCTGCCGGACAGGCTGGCTCTGGGGCCAACGTCCTGACTTTC	CAMAAGQAGSGANVLTF
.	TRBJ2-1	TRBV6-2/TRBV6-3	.	TGTGCCAGCAGTTCCCGGCGGGGAAGCAATGAGCAGTTCTTC	CASSSRRGSNEQFF
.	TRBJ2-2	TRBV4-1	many	TGCGCCAGCAGCTCCCGGCTGGACGGCGGGGAGCTGTTTTTT	CASSSRLDGGELFF
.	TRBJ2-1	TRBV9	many	TGTGCCAGCAGCGTAGTTTCTGTGGGCAATGAGCAGTTCTTC	CASSVVSVGNEQFF
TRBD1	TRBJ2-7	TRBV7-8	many	TGTGCCAGCAGCTTCGGGACAGGGCCCTACGAGCAGTACTTC	CASSFGTGPYEQYF
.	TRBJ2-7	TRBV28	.	TGTGCCAGCAGCCGGTGGCGAGAATTCCACGAGCAGTACTTC	CASSRWREFHEQYF
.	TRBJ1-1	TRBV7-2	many	TGTGCCAGCAGCCCAGGACAACATGGAGCTTTCTTT	CASSPGQHGAFF
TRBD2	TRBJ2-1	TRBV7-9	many	TGTGCCAGCCTCCCCCAGGGAGGGAGGGCCCACAATGAGCAGTTCTTC	CASLPQGGRAHNEQFF
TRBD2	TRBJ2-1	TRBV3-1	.	TGTGCCAGCAGCCAGGCAGGCGCTAGCGGGAGTGGCAATGAGCAGTTCTTC	CASSQAGASGSGNEQFF
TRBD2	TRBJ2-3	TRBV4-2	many	TGTGCCAGCAGCCAGATAGCGGGAGTCCCCACAGATACGCAGTATTTT	CASSQIAGVPTDTQYF
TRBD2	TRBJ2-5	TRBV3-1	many	TGTGCCAGCAGCCAAGGGCCTAGCGGCATGACCCAGTACTTC	CASSQGPSGMTQYF
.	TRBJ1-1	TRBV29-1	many	TGCAGCGTATTTTGGAACACTGAAGCTTTCTTT	CSVFWNTEAFF
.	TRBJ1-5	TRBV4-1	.	TGCGCCAGCAGCCAAGAATCGGGAGTGGGCAATCAGCCCCAGCATTTT	CASSQESGVGNQPQHF
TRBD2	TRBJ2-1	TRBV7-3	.	TGTGCCAGCAGCATATTAGCGGGAGGCACTCCGGGGAATGAGCAGTTCTTC	CASSILAGGTPGNEQFF
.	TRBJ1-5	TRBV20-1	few	TGCAGTGCTAGAGACAGGGCCGGCAATCAGCCCCAGCATTTT	CSARDRAGNQPQHF
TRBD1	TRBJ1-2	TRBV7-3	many	TGTGCCAGCAGCCCCGGGACAGGGCTTGGCTACACCTTC	CASSPGTGLGYTF
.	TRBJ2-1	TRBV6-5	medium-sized	TGTGCCAGCAGTTACTCGCTGAACAATGAGCAGTTCTTC	CASSYSLNNEQFF